This entry features one TCR beta chain sequence. The data were taken from a study of blood T cell repertoires in COVID-19. Study background: From the United States, Italy and Spain came samples of acute and convalescent COVID-19. T cells, B-cell-depleted T cells, or PBMCs supplied cDNA or gDNA.

The CDR3 extends over 16 amino acids. V gave up 4 bases and J gave up 7 bases, with 20 bases separating them. The germline V gene encodes CDR1 SGHVS and CDR2 FQNEAQ. Source study methods: The assay estimated nucleated cells by amplifying reference gene primers. Clones were read by immunoSEQ multiplex PCR, and TCRdb kept only the in-frame ones, dropping some. V and J calls and clone size are given by that table; D and trimming were obtained from the DNA. The table lists 200,000 or so clones, approximately 90% of them singletons, with 4% to 4.5% in the top ten. The sequenced material came from peripheral blood. The sequence came from a middle-aged man with acute or convalescent COVID-19. The J gene is TRBJ1-5, the V gene TRBV7-8; D uncertain. CDR3 bases: TGTGCCAGCAGCTCAAGGACCGTCGAGGGTAGACAGCCCCAGCATTTT. The encoded protein is CASSSRTVEGRQPQHF.